The subject of this entry is one TCR beta chain. Data came from immunoSEQ multiplex PCR; TCRdb stores just in-frame clones and leaves some out. The sample contains 180,000 or so clones, around 87% of which appear only once. The data originate from a study of blood T cell repertoires in COVID-19. Turning to the study itself: PBMCs, B-cell-depleted T cells, or T cells were the source of the cDNA or gDNA that made up the material.

V was trimmed by 4 bases and J by 6 bases, leaving 16 bases between them. There are 16 residues in the CDR3. Germline V gene lookup returns CDR1 SGHTA and CDR2 FQGNSA. The sequence was collected from a man aged 35 to 55 with active or convalescent COVID-19. Sequencing was carried out using peripheral blood. The chain links TRBV7-2 to TRBJ1-6, with D unresolved. Here the CDR3 reads CASSSSMEGTNSPLHF. DNA of the CDR3: TGTGCCAGCAGCTCCTCGATGGAGGGAACTAATTCACCCCTCCACTTT.